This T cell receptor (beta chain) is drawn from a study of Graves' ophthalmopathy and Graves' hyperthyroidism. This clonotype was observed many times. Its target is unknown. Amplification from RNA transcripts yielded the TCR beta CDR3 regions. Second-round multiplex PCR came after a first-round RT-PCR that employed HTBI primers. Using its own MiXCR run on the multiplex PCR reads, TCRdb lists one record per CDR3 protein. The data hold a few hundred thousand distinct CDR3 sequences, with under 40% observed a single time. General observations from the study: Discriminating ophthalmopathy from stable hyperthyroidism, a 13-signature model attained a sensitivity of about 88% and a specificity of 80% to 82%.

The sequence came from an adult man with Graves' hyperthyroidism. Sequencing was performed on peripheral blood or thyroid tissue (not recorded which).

The CDR3 spells CASSLEENSPLHF. Written as DNA, the CDR3 is TGTGCCAGCAGCTTAGAGGAGAATTCACCCCTCCACTTT. The chain joins TRBV7-9 to TRBJ1-6; D is unresolved. Trimming removed 1 base from V and 7 bases from J, with 5 bases in between. The CDR3 sequence is 13 residues long. CDR1 and CDR2 (germline): SEHNR, FQNEAQ (reference sequence).